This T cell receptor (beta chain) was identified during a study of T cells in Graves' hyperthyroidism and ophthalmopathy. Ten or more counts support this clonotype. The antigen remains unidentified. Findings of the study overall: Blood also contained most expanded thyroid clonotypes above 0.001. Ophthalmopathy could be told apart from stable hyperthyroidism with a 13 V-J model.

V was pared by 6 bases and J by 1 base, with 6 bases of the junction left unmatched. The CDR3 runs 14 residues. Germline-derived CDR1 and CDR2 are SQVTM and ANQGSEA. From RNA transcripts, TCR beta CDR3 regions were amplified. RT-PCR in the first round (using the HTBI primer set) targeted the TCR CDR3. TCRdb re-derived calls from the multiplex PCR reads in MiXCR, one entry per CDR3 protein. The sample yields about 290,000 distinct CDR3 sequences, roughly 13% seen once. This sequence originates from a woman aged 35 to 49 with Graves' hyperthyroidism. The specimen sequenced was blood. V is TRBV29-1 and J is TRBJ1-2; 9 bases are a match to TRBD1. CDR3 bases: TGCAGCGTGATGGACAGGGGATTTAACTATGGCTACACCTTC. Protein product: CSVMDRGFNYGYTF.